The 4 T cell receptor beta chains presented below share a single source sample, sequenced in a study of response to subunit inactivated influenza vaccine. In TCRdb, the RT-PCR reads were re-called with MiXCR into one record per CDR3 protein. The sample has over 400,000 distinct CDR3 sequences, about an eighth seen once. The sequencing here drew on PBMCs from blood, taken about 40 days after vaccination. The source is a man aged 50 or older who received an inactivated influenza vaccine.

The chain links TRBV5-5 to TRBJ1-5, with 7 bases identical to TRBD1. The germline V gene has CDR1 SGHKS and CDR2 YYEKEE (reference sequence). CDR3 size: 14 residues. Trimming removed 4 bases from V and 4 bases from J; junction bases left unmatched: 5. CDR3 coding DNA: TGTGCCAGCAGCCGAGGACAGGTAAATCAGCCCCAGCATTTT. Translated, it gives CASSRGQVNQPQHF.

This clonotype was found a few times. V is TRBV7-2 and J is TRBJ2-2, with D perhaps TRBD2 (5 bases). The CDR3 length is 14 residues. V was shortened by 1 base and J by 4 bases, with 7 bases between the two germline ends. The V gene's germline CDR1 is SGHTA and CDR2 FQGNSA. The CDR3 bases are TGTGCCAGCAGCTTAGGTCGGGGCACCGGGGAGCTGTTTTTT. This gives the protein CASSLGRGTGELFF.

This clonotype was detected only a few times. The CDR3, as DNA: TGTGCCATCCGATCGGGGGCTGATTCTGCTGAAGCTTTCTTT. Its protein is CAIRSGADSAEAFF. The rearrangement uses TRBV10-3 and TRBJ1-1; perhaps TRBD1 as D (6 bases). The V end lost 8 bases, the J end lost 6 bases, and 19 bases lay between the germline ends. The CDR3 spans 14 residues. From germline, CDR1 is ENHRY and CDR2 SYGVKD.

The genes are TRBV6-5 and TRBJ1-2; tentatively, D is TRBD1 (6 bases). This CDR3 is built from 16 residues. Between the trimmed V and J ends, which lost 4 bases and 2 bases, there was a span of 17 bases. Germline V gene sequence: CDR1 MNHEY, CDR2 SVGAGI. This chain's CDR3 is CASSFSRDTENYGYTF. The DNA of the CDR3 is TGTGCCAGCAGTTTTTCCCGGGACACCGAGAACTATGGCTACACCTTC.